This T cell receptor beta chain was identified during a study of T-cell memory formation after mild COVID-19. Whole-study findings and limits: A balance of CD4 and CD8 characterized clones contracting day 15 to 85, whereas later expanders leaned CD4+.

5'RACE, which relied on constant-segment primers, yielded TCR alpha and TCR beta cDNA libraries carrying sample barcodes and UMIs. TCRdb fed the 5' RACE reads into MiXCR, producing one record per CDR3 protein. The top ten hold roughly 7.7% of the sample, which has fewer than 650,000 distinct CDR3 sequences, 17% seen once. Concerning this clonotype itself: What it recognizes is unknown.

The ends were cut back, 6 bases at V and 0 bases at J, with 10 bases in the middle. The V gene's germline CDR1 is MNHEY and CDR2 SVGAGI. This CDR3 spans 14 amino acids. The chain uses TRBV6-5 and TRBJ2-3; no firm D call. Sequenced material: PBMCs or a T cell subset sorted from them (not recorded which). This sequence was found in an adult woman who had mild COVID-19 (a few samples of this study predate the infection). Cell type and time point are not known. The CDR3 region has the DNA TGTGCCAGCAGAGCATCCTCTAGCACAGATACGCAGTATTTT. Its translation: CASRASSSTDTQYF.